This TCR beta chain was observed in a study of graft-versus-host responses after intestinal transplantation. On the study more broadly: Uniformly, recipients were administered anti-thymocyte globulin induction with subsequent tacrolimus and steroids for 2 to 3 years.

V was cut by 7 bases and J by 6 bases, with 12 bases left in between. The CDR3 runs to 12 residues. Germline values: CDR1 MNHNS, CDR2 SASEGT. Remarks on this clone: Its antigen is not known.

Data came from immunoSEQ multiplex PCR; TCRdb stores just in-frame clones and leaves some out. The sample lists some 70,000 clones; about nine tenths were seen once. The sequence came from a human donor who was the organ donor for an intestinal transplant. The J gene is TRBJ1-1, the V gene TRBV6-1; tentatively, D is TRBD1 (6 bases). The starting material was unstimulated CD8+ T cells sorted from spleen or lymph node cells, obtained before transplant. In DNA, the CDR3 is TGTGCCAGCAAATGGGGGGGCTCTGAAGCTTTCTTT. Its protein is CASKWGGSEAFF.